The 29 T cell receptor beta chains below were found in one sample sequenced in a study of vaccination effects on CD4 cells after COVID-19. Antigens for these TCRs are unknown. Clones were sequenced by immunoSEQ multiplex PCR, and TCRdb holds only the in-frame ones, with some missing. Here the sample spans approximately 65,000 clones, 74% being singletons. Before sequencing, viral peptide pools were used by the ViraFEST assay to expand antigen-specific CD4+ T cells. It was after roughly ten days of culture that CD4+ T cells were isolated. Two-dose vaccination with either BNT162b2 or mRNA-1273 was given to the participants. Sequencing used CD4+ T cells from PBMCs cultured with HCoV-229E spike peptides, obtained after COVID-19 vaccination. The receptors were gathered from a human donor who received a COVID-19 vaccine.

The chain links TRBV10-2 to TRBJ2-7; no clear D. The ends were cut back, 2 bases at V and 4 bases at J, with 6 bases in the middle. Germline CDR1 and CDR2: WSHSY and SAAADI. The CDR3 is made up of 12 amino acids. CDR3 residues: CASSEGSYEQYV. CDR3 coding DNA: TGCGCCAGCAGTGAGGGCAGTTACGAGCAGTACGTC.

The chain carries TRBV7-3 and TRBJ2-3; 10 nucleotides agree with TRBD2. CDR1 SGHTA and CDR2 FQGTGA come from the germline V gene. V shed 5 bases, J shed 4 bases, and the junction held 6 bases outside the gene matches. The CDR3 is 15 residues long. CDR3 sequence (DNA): TGTGCCAGCAGCGCCCAGCGGGGGGGCCCAGATACGCAGTATTTT. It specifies CASSAQRGGPDTQYF.

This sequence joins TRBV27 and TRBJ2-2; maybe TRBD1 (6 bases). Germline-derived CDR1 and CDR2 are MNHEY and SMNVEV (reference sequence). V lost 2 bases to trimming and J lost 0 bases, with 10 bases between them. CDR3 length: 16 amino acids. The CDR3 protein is CASSLDRPANTGELFF. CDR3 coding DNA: TGTGCCAGCAGTTTAGACAGGCCGGCGAACACCGGGGAGCTGTTTTTT.

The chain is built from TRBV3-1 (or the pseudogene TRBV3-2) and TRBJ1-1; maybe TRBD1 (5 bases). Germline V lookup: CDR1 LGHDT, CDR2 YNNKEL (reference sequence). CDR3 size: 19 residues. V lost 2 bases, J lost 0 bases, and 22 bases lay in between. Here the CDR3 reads CASSQISGDGEALNTEAFF. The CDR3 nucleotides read TGTGCCAGCAGCCAAATCTCCGGGGACGGGGAAGCCCTGAACACTGAAGCTTTCTTT.

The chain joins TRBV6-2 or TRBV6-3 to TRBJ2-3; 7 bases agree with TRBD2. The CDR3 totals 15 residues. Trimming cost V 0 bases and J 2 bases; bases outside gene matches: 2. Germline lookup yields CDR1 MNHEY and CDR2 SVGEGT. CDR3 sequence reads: CASSYSGGSTDTQYF. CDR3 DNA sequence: TGTGCCAGCAGTTACTCGGGGGGGTCCACAGATACGCAGTATTTT.

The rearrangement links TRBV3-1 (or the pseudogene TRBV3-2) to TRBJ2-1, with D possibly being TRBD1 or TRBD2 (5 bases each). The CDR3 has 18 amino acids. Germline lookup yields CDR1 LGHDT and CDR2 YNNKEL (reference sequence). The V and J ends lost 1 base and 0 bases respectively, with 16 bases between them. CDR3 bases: TGTGCCAGCAGCCAAGGGACTTCGTATGACAGCTCCTACAATGAGCAGTTCTTC. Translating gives CASSQGTSYDSSYNEQFF.

This CDR3 is CASSQRDQETQYF. The CDR3 DNA follows: TGTGCCAGCAGTCAAAGGGACCAAGAGACCCAGTACTTC. The gene calls are TRBV27 and TRBJ2-5; D gene unclear. The CDR3 sequence is 13 residues long. The germline V gene encodes CDR1 MNHEY and CDR2 SMNVEV (reference sequence). V lost 5 bases and J 0 bases, leaving 7 bases between the germline ends.

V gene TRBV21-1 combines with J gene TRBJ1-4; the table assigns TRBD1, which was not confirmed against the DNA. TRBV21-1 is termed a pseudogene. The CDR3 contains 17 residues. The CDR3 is CASLQRSRDRLNEKLFF. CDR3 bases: TGTGCCAGCCTACAACGAAGCCGGGACAGGCTTAATGAAAAACTGTTTTTT.

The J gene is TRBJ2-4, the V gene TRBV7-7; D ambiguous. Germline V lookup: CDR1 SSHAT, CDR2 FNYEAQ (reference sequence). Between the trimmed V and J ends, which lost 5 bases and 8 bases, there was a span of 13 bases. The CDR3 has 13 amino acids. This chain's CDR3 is CASSPNYGDIQYF. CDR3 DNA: TGTGCCAGCAGCCCCAACTATGGGGACATTCAGTACTTC.

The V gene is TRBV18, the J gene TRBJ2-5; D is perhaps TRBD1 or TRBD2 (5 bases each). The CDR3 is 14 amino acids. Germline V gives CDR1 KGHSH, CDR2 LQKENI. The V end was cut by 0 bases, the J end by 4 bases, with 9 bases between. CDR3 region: CASSPPGVGETQYF. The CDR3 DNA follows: TGTGCCAGCTCACCACCGGGGGTTGGAGAGACCCAGTACTTC.

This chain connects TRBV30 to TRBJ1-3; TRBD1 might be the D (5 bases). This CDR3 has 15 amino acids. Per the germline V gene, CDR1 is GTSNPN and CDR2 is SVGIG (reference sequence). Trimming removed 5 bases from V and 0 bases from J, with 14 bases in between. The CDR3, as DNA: TGTGCCTGGTCGACAGACGGGTTCTCTGGAAACACCATATATTTT. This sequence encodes CAWSTDGFSGNTIYF.

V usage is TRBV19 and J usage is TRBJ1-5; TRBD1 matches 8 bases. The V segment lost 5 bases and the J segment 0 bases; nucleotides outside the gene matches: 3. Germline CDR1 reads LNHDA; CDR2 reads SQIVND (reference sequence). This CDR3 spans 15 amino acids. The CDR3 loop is CASSATGDSNQPQHF. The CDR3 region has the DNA TGTGCCAGTAGTGCGACAGGGGATAGCAATCAGCCCCAGCATTTT.

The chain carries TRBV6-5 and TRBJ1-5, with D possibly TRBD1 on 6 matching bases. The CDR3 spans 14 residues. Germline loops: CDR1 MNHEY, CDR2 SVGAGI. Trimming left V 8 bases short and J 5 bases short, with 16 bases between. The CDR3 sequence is CASGGPTEDQPQHF. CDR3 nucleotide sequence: TGTGCCAGCGGGGGCCCCACGGAGGATCAGCCCCAGCATTTT.

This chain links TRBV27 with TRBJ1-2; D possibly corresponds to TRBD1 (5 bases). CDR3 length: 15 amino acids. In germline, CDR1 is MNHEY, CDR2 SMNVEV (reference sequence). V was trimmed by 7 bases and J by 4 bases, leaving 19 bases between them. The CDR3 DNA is TGTGCCAGCACCAGATACGGGGGAGAAGGCTATGGCTACACCTTC. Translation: CASTRYGGEGYGYTF.

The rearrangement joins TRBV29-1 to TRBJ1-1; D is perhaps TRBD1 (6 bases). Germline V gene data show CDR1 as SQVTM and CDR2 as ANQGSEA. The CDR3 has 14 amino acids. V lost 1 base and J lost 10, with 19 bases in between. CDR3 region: CSVEVGLGAAGAFF. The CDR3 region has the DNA TGCAGCGTTGAAGTAGGGTTGGGGGCCGCTGGAGCTTTCTTT.

CDR3 residues: CASNRQGSNEKLFF. The CDR3 DNA reads as TGTGCCAGCAACCGACAGGGATCGAATGAAAAACTGTTTTTT. The rearrangement joins TRBV14 to TRBJ1-4; 7 positions match TRBD1. CDR1 SGHDN and CDR2 FVKESK come from the germline V gene. Trimming removed 7 bases from V and 5 bases from J; junction bases left unmatched: 7. This CDR3 is built from 14 residues.

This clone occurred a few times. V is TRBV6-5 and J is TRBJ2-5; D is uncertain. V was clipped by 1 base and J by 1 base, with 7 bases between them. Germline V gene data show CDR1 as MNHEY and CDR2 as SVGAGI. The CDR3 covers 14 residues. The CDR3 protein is CASSYYAGQETQYF. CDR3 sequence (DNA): TGTGCCAGCAGTTACTATGCCGGCCAAGAGACCCAGTACTTC.

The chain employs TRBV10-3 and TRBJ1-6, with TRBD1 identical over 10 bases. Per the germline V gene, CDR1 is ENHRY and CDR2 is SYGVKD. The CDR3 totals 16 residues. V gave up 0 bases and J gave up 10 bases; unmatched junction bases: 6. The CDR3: CAISESIGTGVSPLHF. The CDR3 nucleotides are TGTGCCATCAGTGAGTCGATAGGGACAGGGGTCTCACCCCTCCACTTT.

The CDR3 sequence is CASSWRGVVYEQYV. The CDR3 bases are TGTGCCAGCAGTTGGCGGGGTGTCGTTTACGAGCAGTACGTC. This chain joins TRBV5-6 and TRBJ2-7; weak D call: TRBD2 (6 bases). The CDR3 contains 14 residues. Looked up from germline, CDR1 is SGHDT and CDR2 is YYEEEE. With 5 bases removed from V and 4 bases from J, the gap between germline ends came to 16 bases.

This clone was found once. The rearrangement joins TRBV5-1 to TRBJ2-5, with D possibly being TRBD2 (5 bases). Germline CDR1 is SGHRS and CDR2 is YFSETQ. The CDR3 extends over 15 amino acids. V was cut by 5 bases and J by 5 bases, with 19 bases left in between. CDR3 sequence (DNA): TGCGCCAGCAGAAGATTCACGATGCGAGGGGAGACCCAGTACTTC. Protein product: CASRRFTMRGETQYF.

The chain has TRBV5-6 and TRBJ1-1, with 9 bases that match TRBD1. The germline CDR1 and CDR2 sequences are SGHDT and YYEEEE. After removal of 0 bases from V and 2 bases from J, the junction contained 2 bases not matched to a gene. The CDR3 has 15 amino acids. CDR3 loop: CASSLGGQGNTEAFF. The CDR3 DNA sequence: TGTGCCAGCAGCTTGGGGGGACAGGGTAACACTGAAGCTTTCTTT.

The CDR3 is CASSFKRAPGNEQFF. CDR3 DNA sequence: TGCGCCAGCAGCTTCAAGCGGGCACCTGGCAATGAGCAGTTCTTC. The V call is TRBV5-1, the J call TRBJ2-1; D might be TRBD2 (6 bases). Trimming cost V 2 bases and J 6 bases, with 15 bases left between them. The CDR3 runs to 15 residues. Germline CDR1 reads SGHRS; CDR2 reads YFSETQ. The whole variable domain, remainder taken from reference TRBV5-1 and TRBJ2-1, is KAGVTQTPRYLIKTRGQQVTLSCSPISGHRSVSWYQQTPGQGLQFLFEYFSETQRNKGNFPGRFSGRQFSNSRSEMNVSTLELGDSALYLCASSFKRAPGNEQFFGPGTRLTVL.

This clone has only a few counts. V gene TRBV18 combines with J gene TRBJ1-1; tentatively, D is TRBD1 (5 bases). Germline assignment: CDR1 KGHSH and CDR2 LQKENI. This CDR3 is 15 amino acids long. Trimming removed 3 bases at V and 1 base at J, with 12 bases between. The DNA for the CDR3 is TGTGCCAGCTCACCTTCGGGGGTAGCGAACACTGAAGCTTTCTTT. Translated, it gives CASSPSGVANTEAFF.

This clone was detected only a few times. Written as DNA, the CDR3 is TGTGCCAGTAGTGAACTAGCGGGGCCTGGCACCGGGGAGCTGTTTTTT. Encoded protein: CASSELAGPGTGELFF. V is TRBV19 and J is TRBJ2-2; TRBD2 agrees at 10 bases. This CDR3 comprises 16 residues. CDR1 and CDR2 from the germline V gene are LNHDA and SQIVND (reference sequence). J gave up 4 bases and V 5 bases, and 7 bases lay outside the gene matches.

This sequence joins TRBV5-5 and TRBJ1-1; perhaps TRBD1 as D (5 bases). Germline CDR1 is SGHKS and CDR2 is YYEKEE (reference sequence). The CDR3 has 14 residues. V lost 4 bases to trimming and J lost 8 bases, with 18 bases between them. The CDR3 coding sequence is TGTGCCAGCAGCGATATGGCAGGGAGGGTCGAAGCTTTCTTT. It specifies CASSDMAGRVEAFF.

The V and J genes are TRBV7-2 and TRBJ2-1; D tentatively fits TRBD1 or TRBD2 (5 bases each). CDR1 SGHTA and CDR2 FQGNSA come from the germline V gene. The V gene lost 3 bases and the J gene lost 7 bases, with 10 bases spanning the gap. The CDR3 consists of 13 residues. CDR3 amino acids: CASSFTGLNEQFF. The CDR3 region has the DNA TGTGCCAGCAGCTTTACGGGGCTTAATGAGCAGTTCTTC. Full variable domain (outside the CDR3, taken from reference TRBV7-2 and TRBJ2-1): GAGVSQSPSNKVTEKGKDVELRCDPISGHTALYWYRQSLGQGLEFLIYFQGNSAPDKSGLPSDRFSAERTGGSVSTLTIQRTQQEDSAVYLCASSFTGLNEQFFGPGTRLTVL.

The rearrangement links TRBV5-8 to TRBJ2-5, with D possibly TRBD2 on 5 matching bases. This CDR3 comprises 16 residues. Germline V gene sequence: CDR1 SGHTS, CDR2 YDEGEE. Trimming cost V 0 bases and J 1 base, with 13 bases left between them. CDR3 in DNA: TGTGCCAGCAGCTTGGCCCTAGCCGTAATCCAAGAGACCCAGTACTTC. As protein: CASSLALAVIQETQYF.

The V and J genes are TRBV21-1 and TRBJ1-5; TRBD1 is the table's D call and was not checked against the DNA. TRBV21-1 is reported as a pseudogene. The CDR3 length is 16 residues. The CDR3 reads CASSKVLRDNNQPQHF. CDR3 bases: TGTGCCAGCAGCAAAGTCTTACGGGACAACAATCAGCCCCAGCATTTT.

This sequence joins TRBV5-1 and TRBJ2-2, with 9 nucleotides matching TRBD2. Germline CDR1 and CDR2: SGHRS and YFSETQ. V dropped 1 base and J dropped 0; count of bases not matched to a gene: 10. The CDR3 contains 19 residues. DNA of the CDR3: TGCGCCAGCAGCTTGCCCCCCGGGCTAGCGGGGCCGAACACCGGGGAGCTGTTTTTT. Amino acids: CASSLPPGLAGPNTGELFF.